This is a list of T cell receptor beta chains from one sample in a study of metastatic and nonmetastatic thyroid tumors. TCRdb re-called the PCR reads via MiXCR. Of about 40,000 clones in the sample, roughly a sixth were seen once. The specimen sequenced was blood. The receptors shown here come from a female donor with papillary thyroid cancer or a benign thyroid nodule (not recorded which). Some clones in this sample may be carry-over from other donors' samples. The CDR3 runs from the conserved cysteine through the conserved F or W. D genes are given only for firm matches. Only some rows state a clone size, as once, few, many or a class for expanded clones.

TRBJ1-5 TRBV6-1 TRBD1 many CASTPGQGTYSNQPQHF TGTGCCAGCACTCCGGGACAGGGAACCTATAGCAATCAGCCCCAGCATTTT
TRBJ2-6 TRBV11-2 . many CASSLGPGDYSGANVPTF TGTGCCAGCAGCTTAGGTCCAGGGGATTACTCTGGGGCCAACGTCCCGACTTTC
TRBJ2-1 TRBV28 TRBD2 many CASSLSTASGGYNEQFF TGTGCCAGCAGTTTAAGTACGGCTAGCGGGGGTTACAATGAGCAGTTCTTC
TRBJ1-5 TRBV19 . few CASTIGRGGNQPKHF TGTGCCAGTACTATAGGGCGAGGGGGAAATCAGCCCAAGCATTTT
TRBJ2-1 TRBV7-3 . many CASSLTRSSSYNEQFF TGTGCCAGCAGCTTAACGAGGTCGAGCTCCTACAATGAGCAGTTCTTC
TRBJ1-1 TRBV7-3 . many CASSRDGNTEAFF TGTGCCAGCAGCCGGGACGGGAACACTGAAGCTTTCTTT
TRBJ1-5 TRBV18 . many CASSPKDTPSPQHF TGTGCCAGCTCACCGAAGGACACCCCATCGCCCCAGCATTTT
TRBJ2-7 TRBV11-2 TRBD1 medium-sized CASSRGTVYEQYF TGTGCCAGCAGCCGTGGGACAGTTTACGAGCAGTACTTC
TRBJ1-2 TRBV20-1 TRBD1 . CSASTTGGDYGYTF TGCAGTGCTAGTACCACAGGGGGGGACTATGGCTACACCTTC
TRBJ2-7 TRBV7-9 . . CASSSDRTGSYEQYF TGTGCCAGCAGCTCAGACAGGACGGGGTCGTACGAGCAGTACTTC
TRBJ2-7 TRBV24-1 . many CATSLGGHGEQYF TGTGCCACCAGTCTAGGGGGGCACGGCGAGCAGTACTTC
TRBJ1-4 TRBV20-1 . many CSASPAPNEKLFF TGCAGTGCTAGCCCCGCACCTAATGAAAAACTGTTTTTT
TRBJ2-5 TRBV19 . . CASSVYGQETQYF TGTGCCAGTAGCGTTTACGGTCAAGAGACCCAGTACTTC
TRBJ2-7 TRBV6-5 . many CASSSSDKPYEQYF TGTGCCAGCAGTTCCTCGGACAAGCCCTACGAGCAGTACTTC
TRBJ2-7 TRBV9 TRBD1 many CASSVRDRGPGEQYF TGTGCCAGCAGCGTACGCGACAGGGGGCCGGGGGAGCAGTACTTC
TRBJ2-7 TRBV30 . few CAWTHSYEQYF TGTGCCTGGACTCATTCCTACGAGCAGTACTTC